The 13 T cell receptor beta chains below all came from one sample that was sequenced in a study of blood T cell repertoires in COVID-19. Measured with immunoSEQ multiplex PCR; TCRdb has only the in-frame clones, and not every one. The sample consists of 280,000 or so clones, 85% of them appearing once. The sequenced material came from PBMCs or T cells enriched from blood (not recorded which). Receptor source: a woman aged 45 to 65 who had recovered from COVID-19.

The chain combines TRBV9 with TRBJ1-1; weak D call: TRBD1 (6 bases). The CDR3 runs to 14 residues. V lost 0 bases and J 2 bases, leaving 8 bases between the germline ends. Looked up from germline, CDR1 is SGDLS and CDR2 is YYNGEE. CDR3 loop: CASSVAGVNTEAFF. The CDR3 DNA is TGTGCCAGCAGCGTAGCAGGGGTAAACACTGAAGCTTTCTTT.

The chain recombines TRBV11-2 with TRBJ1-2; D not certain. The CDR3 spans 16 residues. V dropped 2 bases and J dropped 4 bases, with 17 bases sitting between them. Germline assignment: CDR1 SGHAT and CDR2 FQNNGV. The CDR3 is CASSLWGGEEGYGYTF. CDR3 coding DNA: TGTGCCAGCAGCTTATGGGGTGGGGAGGAAGGCTATGGCTACACCTTC.

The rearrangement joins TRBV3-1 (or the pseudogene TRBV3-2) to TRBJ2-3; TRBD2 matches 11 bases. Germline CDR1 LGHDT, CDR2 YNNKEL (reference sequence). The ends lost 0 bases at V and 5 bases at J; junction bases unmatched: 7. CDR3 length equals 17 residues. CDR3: CASSQESLAGGGDTQYF. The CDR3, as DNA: TGTGCCAGCAGCCAAGAGTCGCTAGCGGGGGGTGGAGATACGCAGTATTTT.

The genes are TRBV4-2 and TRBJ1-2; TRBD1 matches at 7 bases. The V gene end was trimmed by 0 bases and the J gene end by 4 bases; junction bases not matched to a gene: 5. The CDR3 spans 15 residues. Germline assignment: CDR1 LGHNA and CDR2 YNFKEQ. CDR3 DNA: TGTGCCAGCAGCCAAGACGGGACAGCCCCCTATGGCTACACCTTC. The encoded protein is CASSQDGTAPYGYTF.

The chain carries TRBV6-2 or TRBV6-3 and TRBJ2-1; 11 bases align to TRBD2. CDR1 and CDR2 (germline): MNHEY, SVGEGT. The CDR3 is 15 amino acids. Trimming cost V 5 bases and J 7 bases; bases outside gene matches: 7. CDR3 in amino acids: CASSSPASGRNEQFF. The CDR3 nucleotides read TGTGCCAGCAGTAGCCCGGCTAGCGGGAGGAATGAGCAGTTCTTC.

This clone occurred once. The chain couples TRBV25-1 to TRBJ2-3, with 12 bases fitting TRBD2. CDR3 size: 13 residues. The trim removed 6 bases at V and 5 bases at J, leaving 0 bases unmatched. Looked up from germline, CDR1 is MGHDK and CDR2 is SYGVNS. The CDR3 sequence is CASRLAGGDTQYF. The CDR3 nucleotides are TGTGCCAGCAGACTAGCGGGAGGAGATACGCAGTATTTT.

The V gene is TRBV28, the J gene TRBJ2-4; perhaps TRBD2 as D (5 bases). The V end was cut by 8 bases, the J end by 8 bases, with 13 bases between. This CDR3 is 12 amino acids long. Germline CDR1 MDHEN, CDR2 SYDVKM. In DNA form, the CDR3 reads TGTGCCAGCTCCTCCTGGCGGGACATTCAGTACTTC. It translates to CASSSWRDIQYF.

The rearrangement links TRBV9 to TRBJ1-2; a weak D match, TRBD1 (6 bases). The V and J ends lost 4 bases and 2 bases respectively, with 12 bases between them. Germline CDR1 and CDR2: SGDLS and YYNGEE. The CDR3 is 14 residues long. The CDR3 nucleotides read TGTGCCAGCAGCACTCCCAGGGGAAACTATGGCTACACCTTC. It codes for CASSTPRGNYGYTF. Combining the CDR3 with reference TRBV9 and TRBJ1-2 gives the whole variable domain DSGVTQTPKHLITATGQRVTLRCSPRSGDLSVYWYQQSLDQGLQFLIQYYNGEERAKGNILERFSAQQFPDLHSELNLSSLELGDSALYFCASSTPRGNYGYTFGSGTRLTVV.

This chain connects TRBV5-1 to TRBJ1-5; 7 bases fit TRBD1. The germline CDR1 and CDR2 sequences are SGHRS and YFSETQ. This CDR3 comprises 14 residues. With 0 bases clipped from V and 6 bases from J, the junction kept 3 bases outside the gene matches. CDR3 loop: CASSLEAGGQPQHF. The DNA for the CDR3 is TGCGCCAGCAGCTTGGAGGCAGGGGGTCAGCCCCAGCATTTT.

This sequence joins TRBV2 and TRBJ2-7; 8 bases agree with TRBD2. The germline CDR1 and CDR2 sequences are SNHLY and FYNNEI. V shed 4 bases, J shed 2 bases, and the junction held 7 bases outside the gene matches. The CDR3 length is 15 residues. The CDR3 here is CASSVIAGKAYEQYF. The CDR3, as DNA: TGTGCCAGCAGTGTGATAGCGGGAAAAGCCTACGAGCAGTACTTC. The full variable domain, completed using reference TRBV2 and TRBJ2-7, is EPEVTQTPSHQVTQMGQEVILRCVPISNHLYFYWYRQILGQKVEFLVSFYNNEISEKSEIFDDQFSVERPDGSNFTLKIRSTKLEDSAMYFCASSVIAGKAYEQYFGPGTRLTVT.

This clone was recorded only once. As DNA, the CDR3 is TGTGCCAGCAGCCTAATGACAGGATCGTTCTCCTCCCCCTTAGGAAAACTGTTTTTT. This gives the protein CASSLMTGSFSSPLGKLFF. J is TRBJ1-4 and V is TRBV11-2, with D maybe TRBD1 (6 bases). The CDR3 runs to 19 residues. Germline values: CDR1 SGHAT, CDR2 FQNNGV. The V end lost 5 bases, the J end lost 10 bases, and 32 bases lay between the germline ends. The whole variable domain, remainder taken from reference TRBV11-2 and TRBJ1-4, is EAGVAQSPRYKIIEKRQSVAFWCNPISGHATLYWYQQILGQGPKLLIQFQNNGVVDDSQLPKDRFSAERLKGVDSTLKIQPAKLEDSAVYLCASSLMTGSFSSPLGKLFFGSGTQLSVL.

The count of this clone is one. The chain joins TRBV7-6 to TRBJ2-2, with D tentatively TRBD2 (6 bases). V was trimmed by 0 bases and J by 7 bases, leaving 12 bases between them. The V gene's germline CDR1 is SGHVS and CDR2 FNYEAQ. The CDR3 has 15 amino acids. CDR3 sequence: CASSLATGDGGELFF. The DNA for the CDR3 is TGTGCCAGCAGCTTAGCGACGGGGGATGGCGGGGAGCTGTTTTTT.

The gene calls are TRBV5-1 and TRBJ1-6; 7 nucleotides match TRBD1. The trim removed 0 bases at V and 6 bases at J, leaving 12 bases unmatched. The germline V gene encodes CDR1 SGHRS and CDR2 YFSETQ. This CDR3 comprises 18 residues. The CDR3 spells CASSLAPFRTGANSPLHF. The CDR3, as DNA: TGCGCCAGCAGCTTGGCGCCGTTTCGAACAGGGGCTAATTCACCCCTCCACTTT.